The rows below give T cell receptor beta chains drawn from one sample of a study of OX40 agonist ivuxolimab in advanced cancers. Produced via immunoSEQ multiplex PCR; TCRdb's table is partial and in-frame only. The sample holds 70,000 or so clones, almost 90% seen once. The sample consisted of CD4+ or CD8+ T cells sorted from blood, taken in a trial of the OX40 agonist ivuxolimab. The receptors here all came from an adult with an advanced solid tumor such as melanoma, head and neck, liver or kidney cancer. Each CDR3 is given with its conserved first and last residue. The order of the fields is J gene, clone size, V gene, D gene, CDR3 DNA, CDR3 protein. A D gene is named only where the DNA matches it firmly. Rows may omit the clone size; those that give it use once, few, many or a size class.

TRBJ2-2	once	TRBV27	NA	TGTGCCAGCAGTTTCCAAACAGGGTACACCGGGGAGCTGTTTTTT	CASSFQTGYTGELFF
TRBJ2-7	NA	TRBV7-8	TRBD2	TGTGCCAGCAGCTTAGATGCGGGGGCCTACGAGCAGTACTTC	CASSLDAGAYEQYF
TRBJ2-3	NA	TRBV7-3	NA	TGTGCCAGCAGCCCACCCGGACAGAGCACAGATACGCAGTATTTT	CASSPPGQSTDTQYF
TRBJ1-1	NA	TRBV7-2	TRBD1	TGTGCCAGCAGCTTACGGGGACAGGGCCCTGAAGCTTTCTTT	CASSLRGQGPEAFF
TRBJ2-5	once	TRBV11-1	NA	TGTGCCAGCAGCTCCGGGCTCAGCGAGACCCAGTACTTC	CASSSGLSETQYF
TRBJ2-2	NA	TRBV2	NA	TGTGCCAGCAGTGAATTTGCGGGCGGGGAGCTGTTTTTT	CASSEFAGGELFF
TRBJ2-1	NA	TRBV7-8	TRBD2	TGTGCCAGCAGCCCCCGGACTAGCGGGAATGACAATGAGCAGTTCTTC	CASSPRTSGNDNEQFF
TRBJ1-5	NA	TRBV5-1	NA	TGCGCCAGCAGCTTGGGCAGGGATCAGCCCCAGCATTTT	CASSLGRDQPQHF
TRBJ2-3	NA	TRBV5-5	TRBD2	TGTGCCAGCAGCTTGGTTGGGACTACTGTGGATACGCAGTATTTT	CASSLVGTTVDTQYF
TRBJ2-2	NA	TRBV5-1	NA	TGCGCCAGCAGCTTGAGGGCTCCCACCGGGGAGCTGTTTTTT	CASSLRAPTGELFF
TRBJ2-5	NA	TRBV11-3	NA	TGTGCCAGCAGCTTAGGTCCCACAGAGACCCAGTACTTC	CASSLGPTETQYF
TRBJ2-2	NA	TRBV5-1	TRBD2	TGCGCCAGCAGCACAGGACTAGCGGGAACCGGGGAGCTGTTTTTT	CASSTGLAGTGELFF
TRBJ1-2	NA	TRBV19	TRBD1	TGTGCCACCGGGACAGGGGCGTTCTATGGCTACACCTTC	CATGTGAFYGYTF
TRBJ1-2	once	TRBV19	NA	TGTGCCAGTAGTAGGGCAGGGAGAAGCTATGGCTACACCTTC	CASSRAGRSYGYTF
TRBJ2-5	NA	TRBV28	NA	TGTGCCACCAGGACGAGCGAGACCCAGTACTTC	CATRTSETQYF
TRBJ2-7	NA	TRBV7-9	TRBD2	TGTGCCAGCAGCGTGACTAGCGGGTTGAGTGAGCAGTACTTC	CASSVTSGLSEQYF
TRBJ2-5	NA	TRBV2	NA	TGTGCCAGCAGGACCCGATTGGGCGTCGAGACCCAGTACTTC	CASRTRLGVETQYF
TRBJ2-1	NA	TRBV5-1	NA	TGCGCCAGCAGCGTCGCAGGGCCCCACAATGAGCAGTTCTTC	CASSVAGPHNEQFF
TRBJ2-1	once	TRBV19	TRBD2	TGTGCCAGTAGCCCCCCTAGCGGGAGGTCCTACAATGAGCAGTTCTTC	CASSPPSGRSYNEQFF
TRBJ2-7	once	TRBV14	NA	TGTGCCAGCAGCCAAGATCCCCACAGTCCCTACGAGCAGTACTTC	CASSQDPHSPYEQYF
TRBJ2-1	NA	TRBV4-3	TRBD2	TGCGCCAGCAGCCAAGATTTTGGAGAAATAGCGGGAGTAGTCTACAATGAGCAGTTCTTC	CASSQDFGEIAGVVYNEQFF
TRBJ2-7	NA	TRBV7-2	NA	TGTGCCAGCAGCTTACGGAACTCCTACGAGCAGTACTTC	CASSLRNSYEQYF
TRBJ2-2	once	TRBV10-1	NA	TGCGCCAGCGAAAATAGGAACACCGGGGAGCTGTTTTTT	CASENRNTGELFF
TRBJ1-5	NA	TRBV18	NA	TGTGCCAGCTCCCGTATCGGACAGACTGGCCAGCCCCAGCATTTT	CASSRIGQTGQPQHF
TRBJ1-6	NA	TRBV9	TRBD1	TGTGCCAGCAGCCCCGGGACAGGGTCTTCACCCCTCCACTTT	CASSPGTGSSPLHF
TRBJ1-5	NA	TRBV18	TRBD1	TGTGCCAGCTCACCAACGACAGGGTTGAATCAGCCCCAGCATTTT	CASSPTTGLNQPQHF
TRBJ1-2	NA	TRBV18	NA	TGTGCCAGCTCACCACCGGTGATAGGGGTTAACTATGGCTACACCTTC	CASSPPVIGVNYGYTF
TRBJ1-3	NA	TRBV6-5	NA	TGTGCCAGCACCCAGGGTTGGGGTAGTGGAAACACCATATATTTT	CASTQGWGSGNTIYF